This T cell receptor (beta chain) was documented in a study of T-cell memory formation after mild COVID-19. TCRdb used MiXCR to reprocess the 5' RACE reads, holding one entry per CDR3 protein. The sample holds about 400,000 distinct CDR3 sequences, roughly a quarter seen once. The CDR3 loop spans 13 amino acids. In germline, CDR1 is SGHTA, CDR2 FQGNSA. V was pared by 4 bases and J by 4 bases, with 7 bases between. This chain joins TRBV7-2 and TRBJ2-2; D ambiguous. This clonotype was obtained from an adult woman who had mild COVID-19 (a few samples of this study predate the infection). Cell type and time point are not known. Sequencing input: PBMCs or a T cell subset sorted from them (not recorded which). The CDR3 coding sequence is TGTGCCAGCAGCTGGCCGAGCACCGGGGAGCTGTTTTTT. Translated: CASSWPSTGELFF.